The source of this TCR beta chain is a study of spatial heterogeneity in lung cancer. Background on the study: The mean occurrence of each unique TCR and UMI combination in raw reads exceeded nine.

As to time point: blood at routine non-recurrence follow-up after resection. Tumor, nontumor lung or frozen PBMC supplied whole RNA that was sequenced unsorted. This clonotype was seen at least ten times. What it binds is unknown. One entry per CDR3 protein, called by TCRdb with MiXCR from the 5' RACE reads. Among over 70,000 distinct CDR3 sequences listed, nearly 9% were seen once. The study, taken as a whole, reports: Tumor TCRs that were ubiquitous and expanded showed up in blood more at resection than follow-up.

The TCR originated in a female donor with early-stage non-small cell lung cancer. The starting material was PBMCs, obtained at follow-up.

As DNA, the CDR3 is TGCAGTGCTAGATTCCGTCACGGGGATCCGGCTTTCTTT. This encodes CSARFRHGDPAFF. The chain combines TRBV20-1 with TRBJ1-1; D gene ambiguous. V lost 2 bases to trimming and J lost 11 bases, with 18 bases between them. In germline, CDR1 is DFQATT, CDR2 SNEGSKA (reference sequence). The CDR3 sequence is 13 residues long.